This TCR beta chain was recorded in a study of blood T cell repertoires in COVID-19. Study in general: The United States, Italy and Spain supplied acute and convalescent COVID-19 samples. T cells, B-cell-depleted T cells, or PBMCs supplied cDNA or gDNA.

Authors' data handling: Reference gene primer amplification in the assay estimated nucleated cell counts. Only in-frame clones appear in the TCRdb table, and some are missing; sequencing was by immunoSEQ multiplex PCR. Clone size and V and J calls were adopted from that table, with D and trimming inferred from the DNA. Among under 100,000 clones listed, more than 75% were seen once. V trimming: 10 bases; J trimming: 3 bases; junction bases outside the gene matches: 14. The CDR3 sequence is 15 residues long. CDR1 and CDR2 from the germline V gene are MNHNY and SVGAGI (reference sequence). Sequenced: peripheral blood. This TCR came from a man aged 60 to 75 with acute or convalescent COVID-19. The rearrangement uses TRBV6-6 and TRBJ2-7; 8 bases are a match to TRBD1. CDR3 sequence (DNA): TGTGCCACCGGGTCCCGGGACAGGTCTTTCTACGAGCAGTACTTC. Its translation: CATGSRDRSFYEQYF.